This T cell receptor (beta chain) is drawn from a study of Ad26.COV2.S vaccination and SARS-CoV-2 variants. Details on this clone: At the DNA level, this CDR3 is encoded by other sequences in the same sample as well.

The junction had 2 bases not matched to a gene; V was cut back by 5 bases and J by 7 bases. CDR1 and CDR2 from the germline V gene are SNHLY and FYNNEI. This CDR3 spans 14 amino acids. Assay used: immunoSEQ multiplex PCR; TCRdb lists only in-frame clones, some missing. The data contain around 380,000 clones, roughly nine tenths of them singletons. The treatment is: about 20 received Ad26.COV2.S at low or high dose, single or two shots; 5 received placebo; per-sample allocation not given. It was on day 63 after the first vaccine or placebo injection that samples were taken. The receptor was isolated from a person aged 18-60 years who received the Ad26.COV2.S COVID-19 vaccine or a placebo. The chain couples TRBV2 to TRBJ1-6, with 10 bases fitting TRBD1. The sequencing here drew on peripheral blood, taken in a trial of Ad26.COV2.S vaccine versus placebo. CDR3 residues: CASSRDRGNSPLHF. Written as DNA, the CDR3 is TGTGCCAGCAGTCGGGACAGGGGAAATTCACCCCTCCACTTT.